This T cell receptor beta chain was identified in a study of graft-versus-host responses after intestinal transplantation. Study-wide context: Each patient got anti-thymocyte globulin induction, then tacrolimus and steroids for around 3 years.

As to this clone: Its cognate antigen is unknown.

Study-wide points: Early post-transplant HvG declines tracked with peak circulating GvH clone levels. Analysis identified GvH clones in recipient marrow, with some appearing first in ileum or blood. Within the allografts of patients who had graft-donor T cell macrochimerism, graft-versus-host to host-versus-graft clonal ratios were high.

TCRdb's copy holds only in-frame clones and misses some; the assay was immunoSEQ multiplex PCR. The data hold more than 65,000 clones, with roughly 90% observed a single time. CDR1 MNHNS and CDR2 SASEGT come from the germline V gene. V lost 7 bases and J lost 2, with 12 bases in between. The CDR3 is 13 amino acids. The sequencing here drew on unstimulated CD8+ T cells sorted from spleen or lymph node cells, taken before transplant. The sequence was obtained from a human donor who was the organ donor for an intestinal transplant. J is TRBJ2-7 and V is TRBV6-1, with unresolved D. The CDR3 nucleotides read TGTGCCAGCACCGAGACATATACCTACGAGCAGTACTTC. Translating gives CASTETYTYEQYF.